This TCR beta chain was recorded in a study of T cell responses to AZD1222 COVID-19 vaccine. The CDR3 consists of 15 residues. The germline gives CDR1 MNHEY, CDR2 SMNVEV (reference sequence). Trimming shortened V by 7 bases and J by 0 bases, and 16 bases separated the two germline ends. Pooled samples include second doses given at about 4 or 12 weeks. Sequenced by immunoSEQ multiplex PCR; TCRdb stores in-frame clones only, minus some. The table shows tens of thousands of clones, with about nine tenths occurring only once. This sequence was found in an adult who received the AZD1222 COVID-19 vaccine. The chain employs TRBV27 and TRBJ2-7; D is unresolved. The sample here was peripheral blood, taken 28 days after the second AZD1222 dose. For the CDR3, the DNA is TGTGCCAGCACTCCAAGACACATTAACTCCTACGAGCAGTACTTC. This sequence encodes CASTPRHINSYEQYF.